The T cell receptor beta chain under discussion was sequenced for a study of T cell responses to AZD1222 COVID-19 vaccine (dated by TCRdb to the early 2020s). About the full investigation: AZD1222 recipients given second doses at about 4 weeks or at about 12 weeks were pooled, since spike-specific TCR depth and breadth were not found to differ between the two schedules. TCR sequencing covered roughly 230 trial participants: approximately 200 given two doses of AZD1222 and 26 given two doses of MenACWY control vaccine. Trial participants were enrolled by age into subgroups of 18-55, 56-69 and 70-plus years, and about 150, 27 and 61 TCR-sequenced participants, respectively, were included in these subgroups. Results the study describes overall, beyond this receptor: Vaccine-associated CD4 TCRs spanned the whole spike protein, with dominant responses in regions 160-218 and 743-854. No day 14 peak-response samples were available, so repertoires were characterized only after the peak T cell response. Epitopes outside the regions mutated in the B.1.351 and B.1.1.7 variants were reportedly recognized by nearly half of the unique spike-specific TCRs. A significant rise in spike-specific TCR breadth and depth was observed after two AZD1222 doses relative to day 0 and relative to MenACWY recipients. Participants were mostly white British and included more females than males, and it was suggested by the authors that clonal diversity may have been underestimated. Conclusions about previously exposed vaccinees were limited because only six AZD1222 recipients were SARS-CoV-2 seropositive at baseline. The 56-69-year group was small, and its depth increase did not reach significance, likely because of low power.

The time point tag for this specimen amounts to: baseline before first vaccination. Vaccinee samples were obtained from the UK trials COV001 and COV002, which included a single-blind randomized controlled phase 2/3 trial of AZD1222 (ChAdOx1 nCoV-19) in healthy adults. For TCRbeta chain sequencing, PBMC samples were collected from trial participants at day 0 and at day 28 after the second dose. The CDR3 regions of human TCRbeta chains were analyzed by immunosequencing. In the original analysis: Repertoire TCRs were matched against a reference library of SARS-CoV-2-specific TCRs generated with the MIRA antigen-specificity platform. Breadth meant the fraction of unique TCRs that were SARS-CoV-2-associated, whereas depth meant the fraction of total T cells that were SARS-CoV-2-associated. Using the MIRA data, each spike-specific TCR was mapped to the spike region that the TCR reacts to and placed in a CD4 or CD8 class. Log10-transformed breadth and depth values were compared by one-way ANOVA with Sidak's multiple comparisons tests. Imported from immuneACCESS, the table was reduced by TCRdb to in-frame sequences with V and J called. These copies leave out some clones; in studies compared against another copy, an unresolved V gene accounts for under half, and the cause of the remainder is not known. V and J calls plus clone size are reproduced from that table; the DNA served to infer D and trimming. Across this sample there are around 100,000 clones, with about 87% seen only once. About 1.8% of the sample rests with the top ten.

Looking up the germline V gene yields CDR1 MDHEN and CDR2 SYDVKM. Measured from the cysteine to the phenylalanine, the CDR3 is 19 residues long. The CDR3 DNA has 57 bases and is translated from base 1. Trimming removed 1 base from V and 8 bases from J, leaving 27 bases between the germline ends. On this clone: The specificity of this receptor is unknown. No per-base quality is available; no much larger clone lies one base away.

The receptor comes from an adult in good health. The chain uses TRBV28 and TRBJ2-1; TRBD2 is possibly the D segment (6 matching bases). This sample comprised peripheral blood, obtained on day 0 of AZD1222 vaccination. The base sequence is TGTGCCAGCAGTTTATTTTTTGGTGGAGGAGGGGTCGCTGGCTATGAGCAGTTCTTC. Protein translation: CASSLFFGGGGVAGYEQFF. Supplemented by the reference TRBV28 and TRBJ2-1 proteins around the CDR3, the complete variable domain is DVKVTQSSRYLVKRTGEKVFLECVQDMDHENMFWYRQDPGLGLRLIYFSYDVKMKEKGDIPEGYSVSREKKERFSLILESASTNQTSMYLCASSLFFGGGGVAGYEQFFGPGTRLTVL.